Below, 10 T cell receptor beta chains from the same sample are listed, as sequenced in a study of post-analysis software for immune sequencing data. Findings and caveats of the study: TRBV5-6, TRBV5-1 and TRBV20-1 belonged to a set of a handful of TRBV segments that were more frequent in patients than controls.

Sequencing libraries made from TCR beta cDNA carried unique molecular identifiers. TCRdb re-analysed the PCR reads in MiXCR, keeping a single row per CDR3 protein. The data show approximately 440,000 distinct CDR3 sequences, 45% seen once. No antigens are known for them. Sequenced input: blood. The source is a girl aged 5 to 17 with multiple sclerosis.

The chain recombines TRBV20-1 with TRBJ1-2, with D maybe TRBD1 (5 bases). V lost 1 base and J 8 bases, leaving 8 bases between the germline ends. CDR3 size: 11 residues. CDR1 DFQATT and CDR2 SNEGSKA come from the germline V gene (reference sequence). CDR3 region: CSARAEGGYTF. The CDR3 DNA follows: TGCAGTGCTAGAGCGGAGGGGGGCTACACCTTC.

This clonotype came up a few times. The gene calls are TRBV28 and TRBJ2-4; 8 bases map to TRBD2. CDR1 MDHEN and CDR2 SYDVKM come from the germline V gene. CDR3 length: 17 amino acids. The junction had 12 bases not matched to a gene; V was cut back by 6 bases and J by 2 bases. The CDR3 reads CASRSPSGSITKNIQYF. The CDR3 nucleotides are TGTGCCAGCAGGAGCCCAAGCGGGAGTATAACCAAAAACATTCAGTACTTC.

The chain joins TRBV9 to TRBJ1-2, with D perhaps matching TRBD1 (5 bases). Germline CDR1 reads SGDLS; CDR2 reads YYNGEE. The V gene lost 4 bases and the J gene lost 4 bases, with 14 bases spanning the gap. CDR3 length: 14 residues. CDR3 DNA: TGTGCCAGCAGCCGCCCGGGCGGGGGCTATGGCTACACCTTC. Protein: CASSRPGGGYGYTF.

The chain recombines TRBV9 with TRBJ2-6, with TRBD1 matching over 9 bases. CDR3 length: 19 amino acids. Per germline, CDR1 SGDLS and CDR2 YYNGEE. V shed 0 bases, J shed 2 bases, and the junction held 9 bases outside the gene matches. The chain's CDR3 is CASSVEWDGDRAGANVLTF. CDR3 DNA sequence: TGTGCCAGCAGCGTAGAATGGGACGGGGACAGGGCTGGGGCCAACGTCCTGACTTTC.

This clonotype was observed a few times. This rearrangement joins TRBV3-1 to TRBJ2-1; D may match TRBD1 or TRBD2 (5 bases each). The germline gives CDR1 LGHDT, CDR2 YNNKEL (reference sequence). The CDR3 contains 12 residues. Trimming removed 0 bases at V and 10 bases at J, with 7 bases between. CDR3 in amino acids: CASSQDWGEQFF. The CDR3 DNA reads as TGTGCCAGCAGCCAAGATTGGGGGGAGCAGTTCTTC.

The chain combines TRBV3-1 with TRBJ2-7, with D possibly called TRBD1 or TRBD2 (6 bases each). The CDR3 runs 15 residues. Germline-derived CDR1 and CDR2 are LGHDT and YNNKEL (reference sequence). Deletions cut 0 bases from V and 5 bases from J, with 14 bases between. The CDR3 DNA reads TGTGCCAGCAGCCAAGATTGGGGGGACAAAAACGAGCAGTACTTC. Its protein is CASSQDWGDKNEQYF.

This chain links TRBV29-1 with TRBJ1-5; 7 bases agree with TRBD1. With 6 bases clipped from V and 2 bases from J, the junction kept 7 bases outside the gene matches. The CDR3 is 14 residues long. The germline V gene has CDR1 SQVTM and CDR2 ANQGSEA. For the CDR3, the DNA is TGCAGCGTCTACACAGGGGTCGGCAATCAGCCCCAGCATTTT. It specifies CSVYTGVGNQPQHF.

The V call is TRBV5-6, the J call TRBJ2-7; the D is unclear. The end of the DNA fits TRBJ2-5 better, so the J call may be wrong. Germline CDR1 and CDR2: SGHDT and YYEEEE. The CDR3 extends over 12 amino acids. CDR3 sequence: CASSPGPQTQYF. CDR3 bases: TGTGCCAGCAGCCCGGGTCCGCAGACCCAGTACTTC.

This clonotype occurred a few times. Here the CDR3 reads CASSLTGGDTGELFF. The CDR3 DNA reads as TGTGCCAGCAGCTTGACAGGGGGGGACACCGGGGAGCTGTTTTTT. The chain carries TRBV5-6 and TRBJ2-2, with D possibly TRBD1 on 8 matching bases. The germline V and J ends were trimmed by 1 base and 3 bases, with 10 bases remaining between them. The CDR3 has 15 amino acids. Germline V gene data show CDR1 as SGHDT and CDR2 as YYEEEE.

The J gene is TRBJ2-1, the V gene TRBV3-1; 7 nucleotides align to TRBD2. Germline V CDR1 and CDR2: LGHDT, YNNKEL (reference sequence). The V and J ends lost 0 bases and 0 bases, in that order; junction bases with no gene match: 5. There are 17 residues in the CDR3. In DNA form, the CDR3 reads TGTGCCAGCAGCCAAGAGAGCCTAGCGGTCTCCTACAATGAGCAGTTCTTC. This sequence encodes CASSQESLAVSYNEQFF.